The clone carrying this TCR beta chain was seen many times. TCRdb re-called the RACE reads through MiXCR, storing one row per CDR3 protein. The repertoire includes a few hundred thousand distinct CDR3 sequences, about 6.9% of them detected once, and roughly 5.4% sits in the top ten. The CDR3 runs to 19 residues. The germline V and J ends were trimmed by 3 bases and 0 bases, with 20 bases remaining between them. CDR1 and CDR2 (germline): SGHAT, FQNNGV. Time point denoted: patch test 2, 6 weeks after DPC sensitization. Treatment here: therapeutic diphenylcyclopropenone sensitization with weekly scalp DPC. The entry originates in a study of human T cells and chemical hapten exposure.

The V and J genes are TRBV11-2 and TRBJ1-4; the D gene is possibly TRBD1 (5 bases). The origin of this receptor is a woman between 18 and 30 years old with alopecia areata. Some clones in this sample may be carry-over from other donors' samples. The sample was whole blood, taken in connection with sensitization to the hapten diphenylcyclopropenone (DPC). The CDR3 reads CASSFTGYRDRATNEKLFF. The CDR3 DNA reads as TGTGCCAGCAGCTTTACTGGGTACCGGGACCGAGCAACTAATGAAAAACTGTTTTTT.